The 16 T cell receptor beta chains below come from one sample, sequenced in a study of PD-1 blockade in classical Hodgkin lymphoma. The patients all showed relapse after autologous stem cell transplantation, while their brentuximab vedotin exposure varied. The method was immunoSEQ multiplex PCR; TCRdb's version includes in-frame clones alone and lacks a portion of them. This table holds fewer than 25,000 clones, roughly four fifths found once. The sample consisted of peripheral blood mononuclear cells (PBMCs), taken before the second cycle of nivolumab. The origin of the receptors is a human donor with classical Hodgkin lymphoma.

The chain joins TRBV19 to TRBJ2-6; a weak D match, TRBD1 (6 bases). Germline V CDR1 and CDR2: LNHDA, SQIVND (reference sequence). Trimming pared 8 bases from V and 1 base from J, leaving 9 bases between. This CDR3 is 14 amino acids long. CDR3: CASRQASGANVLTF. The CDR3 DNA reads as TGTGCCAGTCGACAGGCTTCTGGGGCCAACGTCCTGACTTTC.

The gene calls are TRBV7-9 and TRBJ1-2, with D possibly TRBD1 on 5 matching bases. Germline V gene sequence: CDR1 SEHNR, CDR2 FQNEAQ (reference sequence). The CDR3 loop spans 12 amino acids. The CDR3 DNA reads as TGTGCGTTTGGACGGGACGACTATGGCTACACCTTC. Translation: CAFGRDDYGYTF.

The J gene is TRBJ2-1, the V gene TRBV10-3, with D tentatively TRBD2 (5 bases). Deletions cut 0 bases from V and 6 bases from J, with 12 bases between. Looked up from germline, CDR1 is ENHRY and CDR2 is SYGVKD. CDR3 length: 15 amino acids. CDR3 residues: CAISESAASSNEQFF. The CDR3 DNA is TGTGCCATCAGTGAGTCTGCGGCTAGCTCCAATGAGCAGTTCTTC.

The chain uses TRBV29-1 and TRBJ2-7, with 12 bases fitting TRBD2. Germline V lookup: CDR1 SQVTM, CDR2 ANQGSEA. The CDR3 runs to 15 residues. J gave up 3 bases and V 1 base, and 4 bases lay outside the gene matches. CDR3: CSVEVSTSGSYEQYF. Here the CDR3 DNA reads TGCAGCGTTGAAGTGTCGACTAGCGGGAGCTACGAGCAGTACTTC.

In its sample, this clone is large (0.1 to 1%). This chain joins TRBV5-6 and TRBJ2-1; no clear D gene. The CDR3 runs 13 residues. Germline V lookup: CDR1 SGHDT, CDR2 YYEEEE. Trimming pared 1 base from V and 6 bases from J, leaving 8 bases between. The DNA for the CDR3 is TGTGCCAGCAGCTTGCTATTGAGCAATGAGCAGTTCTTC. This encodes CASSLLLSNEQFF.

V and J are TRBV18 and TRBJ1-1, with D possibly TRBD1 on 6 matching bases. Per germline, CDR1 KGHSH and CDR2 LQKENI. There are 13 residues in the CDR3. V dropped 6 bases and J dropped 0 bases, with 8 bases sitting between them. The CDR3 reads CASSGQMNTEAFF. Written as DNA, the CDR3 is TGTGCCAGCTCCGGACAGATGAACACTGAAGCTTTCTTT. Variable domain in full (rest from reference TRBV18 and TRBJ1-1): NAGVMQNPRHLVRRRGQEARLRCSPMKGHSHVYWYRQLPEEGLKFMVYLQKENIIDESGMPKERFSAEFPKEGPSILRIQQVVRGDSAAYFCASSGQMNTEAFFGQGTRLTVV.

The chain is built from TRBV12-2 and TRBJ2-7; TRBD1, the D gene given by the table, was not confirmed from the DNA. TRBV12-2 is assigned pseudogene status. This CDR3 is built from 15 residues. The CDR3 DNA reads as TGTGCAAGTCGCCCCAGGGACAGAGAATCCTACGAGCAGTACTTC. This translates into CASRPRDRESYEQYF.

The chain has TRBV18 and TRBJ2-5; TRBD1 matches 8 bases. The ends lost 1 base at V and 5 bases at J; junction bases unmatched: 6. The CDR3 totals 15 residues. CDR1 is KGHSH and CDR2 is LQKENI in the germline V gene. The chain's CDR3 is CASSPRTGPEETQYF. The CDR3 nucleotides read TGTGCCAGCTCACCACGGACAGGGCCGGAGGAGACCCAGTACTTC.

This clone counts as medium-sized (0.01 to 0.1%). The rearrangement joins TRBV28 to TRBJ2-3; 8 bases line up with TRBD2. CDR1 MDHEN and CDR2 SYDVKM come from the germline V gene. V shed 3 bases and J 4 bases; nucleotides not matched to a gene: 12. This CDR3 is built from 17 residues. CDR3 sequence reads: CASSLGPAGVSPDTQYF. The CDR3 nucleotides read TGTGCCAGCAGTTTGGGTCCAGCGGGAGTAAGCCCAGATACGCAGTATTTT.

This clone was observed a handful of times. The CDR3: CASSKRHEQFF. CDR3 nucleotides: TGTGCCAGTAGTAAAAGGCATGAGCAGTTCTTC. The rearrangement links TRBV19 to TRBJ2-1, with no clear D. The germline V gene has CDR1 LNHDA and CDR2 SQIVND (reference sequence). The CDR3 is made up of 11 amino acids. Trimming cost V 4 bases and J 8 bases, with 6 bases left between them. The entire variable domain, with the rest obtained from reference TRBV19 and TRBJ2-1, is as follows: DGGITQSPKYLFRKEGQNVTLSCEQNLNHDAMYWYRQDPGQGLRLIYYSQIVNDFQKGDIAEGYSVSREKKESFPLTVTSAQKNPTAFYLCASSKRHEQFFGPGTRLTVL.

The count of this clone is one. V is TRBV18 and J is TRBJ2-3, with a weak D call TRBD1 (5 bases). Germline V CDR1 and CDR2: KGHSH, LQKENI. The CDR3 totals 15 residues. Trimming removed 5 bases from V and 2 bases from J, with 14 bases in between. The CDR3 DNA reads TGTGCCAGCTCAGACAGTAAAATATACACAGATACGCAGTATTTT. Its protein product is CASSDSKIYTDTQYF.

This rearrangement joins TRBV5-1 to TRBJ2-7; D is perhaps TRBD2 (6 bases). Germline V lookup: CDR1 SGHRS, CDR2 YFSETQ. The CDR3 runs 13 residues. Deletions cut 3 bases from V and 2 bases from J, with 9 bases between. Written as DNA, the CDR3 is TGCGCCAGCAGCTCGGGGGTCCCCTACGAGCAGTACTTC. This translates into CASSSGVPYEQYF.

This chain uses TRBV7-9 with TRBJ2-6, with D unclear. The ends were cut back, 5 bases at V and 0 bases at J, with 5 bases in the middle. Germline values: CDR1 SEHNR, CDR2 FQNEAQ (reference sequence). CDR3 length: 14 residues. CDR3 sequence (DNA): TGTGCCAGCAGCCCCCGCTCTGGGGCCAACGTCCTGACTTTC. Amino acids: CASSPRSGANVLTF.

This clone was observed a single time. Written as DNA, the CDR3 is TGTGCCAGCTCCCGACGGGGGGGCACCTACGAGCAGTACTTC. Translation: CASSRRGGTYEQYF. This chain uses TRBV18 with TRBJ2-7; the match to TRBD2 covers 8 bases. V was clipped by 6 bases and J by 2 bases; unmatched bases: 6. The CDR3 is 14 amino acids. In germline, CDR1 is KGHSH, CDR2 LQKENI.

The chain carries TRBV6-5 and TRBJ2-1, with D maybe TRBD2 (5 bases). Trimming took off 5 bases at V and 9 bases at J, with 11 bases between the two ends. The CDR3 is 12 amino acids. Germline CDR1 and CDR2: MNHEY and SVGAGI. CDR3: CASSRRGLEQFF. In DNA, the CDR3 is TGTGCCAGCAGTAGAAGAGGGCTTGAGCAGTTCTTC.

V is TRBV25-1 and J is TRBJ2-2; D not resolved. Germline V CDR1 and CDR2: MGHDK, SYGVNS. Deletions cut 1 base from V and 7 bases from J, with 13 bases between. This CDR3 comprises 15 residues. CDR3 region: CASSESWVTGGELFF. DNA for the CDR3: TGTGCCAGCAGTGAATCTTGGGTAACGGGCGGGGAGCTGTTTTTT.